These 27 T cell receptor beta chains were all obtained from the same sample, sequenced in a study of prognosis after radiotherapy for stage I lung cancer. The authors amplified TCR beta CDR3 from genomic DNA using two-round multiplex PCR. First-round PCR employed TRBV- and TRBJ-specific primers for each gene. Via MiXCR, TCRdb re-called the multiplex PCR reads, giving one row per CDR3 protein. The profile shows around 51,000 distinct CDR3 sequences, about 37% of them singletons. The sample here was PBMCs, taken before or after stereotactic body radiation therapy (not recorded which). These receptors came from a donor aged 50 or older with non-small cell lung cancer.

Regarding this clonotype: A much larger clonotype is one base distant, so this may be a read error. CDR3 in DNA: TGTGCCTGGAGTGTCACCTCGACAGTGAACACTGAAGCTTTCTTT. Translation: CAWSVTSTVNTEAFF. The genes are TRBV30 and TRBJ1-1, with D maybe TRBD1 (5 bases). Trimming shortened V by 0 bases and J by 0 bases, and 11 bases separated the two germline ends. Germline V gene data show CDR1 as GTSNPN and CDR2 as SVGIG (reference sequence). The length of the CDR3 is 15 residues.

Note on this clonotype: This may be a read error: a much more frequent sequence differs by one nucleotide. The chain has TRBV24-1 and TRBJ2-5; the D gene could be TRBD1 or TRBD2 (5 bases each). Trimming cost V 6 bases and J 4 bases, with 11 bases left between them. Germline CDR1 and CDR2: KGHDR and SFDVKD. CDR3 length equals 13 residues. CDR3 region: CATSTQGVETQYF. CDR3 DNA: TGTGCCACCAGTACCCAGGGAGTAGAGACCCAGTACTTC.

This clonotype occurred a few times. The CDR3 DNA is TGCGCCAGCGAGGAGCGGGGGGATTGGCATGAGCAGTTCTTC. This encodes CASEERGDWHEQFF. The rearrangement joins TRBV5-1 to TRBJ2-1; 9 bases fit TRBD2. Germline lookup yields CDR1 SGHRS and CDR2 YFSETQ. CDR3 length: 14 amino acids. V was clipped by 7 bases and J by 8 bases; unmatched bases: 10.

This CDR3 is CASSLAPAQTYEQYF. The DNA of the CDR3 is TGTGCCAGCAGCTTGGCCCCGGCACAAACCTACGAGCAGTACTTC. The V and J genes are TRBV11-2 and TRBJ2-7; D is unclear. V lost 3 bases and J 2 bases, leaving 14 bases between the germline ends. The V gene's germline CDR1 is SGHAT and CDR2 FQNNGV. This CDR3 is built from 15 residues.

This clonotype appeared a few times. The CDR3: CASSIIRAGGRGETQYF. DNA for the CDR3: TGTGCCAGTAGTATAATTAGAGCGGGGGGGCGCGGAGAGACCCAGTACTTC. The chain has TRBV19 and TRBJ2-5, with 10 bases that match TRBD2. Germline V gene lookup returns CDR1 LNHDA and CDR2 SQIVND (reference sequence). The CDR3 spans 17 residues. The V gene end was trimmed by 2 bases and the J gene end by 4 bases; junction bases not matched to a gene: 10. Full variable domain (outside the CDR3, taken from reference TRBV19 and TRBJ2-5): DGGITQSPKYLFRKEGQNVTLSCEQNLNHDAMYWYRQDPGQGLRLIYYSQIVNDFQKGDIAEGYSVSREKKESFPLTVTSAQKNPTAFYLCASSIIRAGGRGETQYFGPGTRLLVL.

This clonotype has at least ten counts. This chain connects TRBV7-6 to TRBJ2-2; a possible D gene is TRBD2 (6 bases). Trimming shortened V by 3 bases and J by 0 bases, and 11 bases separated the two germline ends. The length of the CDR3 is 16 residues. Germline V gene data show CDR1 as SGHVS and CDR2 as FNYEAQ. CDR3 coding DNA: TGTGCCAGCAGCTTTTCGGGGGATACGAACACCGGGGAGCTGTTTTTT. Its protein is CASSFSGDTNTGELFF.

With respect to this clonotype: A read error is possible here, since a much larger clone lies one base away. This rearrangement joins TRBV6-2 or TRBV6-3 to TRBJ1-1, with TRBD1 identical over 7 bases. After removal of 4 bases from V and 4 bases from J, the junction contained 3 bases not matched to a gene. The CDR3 sequence is 13 residues long. Per the germline V gene, CDR1 is MNHEY and CDR2 is SVGEGT. CDR3 sequence reads: CASSLRGRTEAFF. In DNA form, the CDR3 reads TGTGCCAGCAGTTTAAGGGGGCGCACTGAAGCTTTCTTT.

The sample holds many counts of this clonotype. Compared with germline, one end of the junction differs, possibly owing to a read error. The CDR3, as DNA: TGTGCCAGCAGTCGAGGAGGGCTCGCTTTC. Translating gives CASSRGGLAF. The chain uses TRBV6-1 and TRBJ2-5; weak D call: TRBD2 (6 bases). This CDR3 has 10 amino acids. From germline, CDR1 is MNHNS and CDR2 SASEGT.

The CDR3 DNA reads as TGCGCCAGCAGCCAAACAGGGGATCCCCTCCACTTT. This gives the protein CASSQTGDPLHF. The chain recombines TRBV5-1 with TRBJ1-6, with 7 bases aligning to TRBD1. CDR1 is SGHRS and CDR2 is YFSETQ in the germline V gene. After removal of 4 bases from V and 13 bases from J, the junction contained 5 bases not matched to a gene. The CDR3 has 12 amino acids. Based on the CDR3 plus reference TRBV5-1 and TRBJ1-6, the full variable domain is KAGVTQTPRYLIKTRGQQVTLSCSPISGHRSVSWYQQTPGQGLQFLFEYFSETQRNKGNFPGRFSGRQFSNSRSEMNVSTLELGDSALYLCASSQTGDPLHFGNGTRLTVT.

As to this clonotype: A read error is possible here, since a much larger clone lies one base away. The chain employs TRBV10-3 and TRBJ2-1; D is uncertain. CDR3 length equals 12 residues. Germline V gene lookup returns CDR1 ENHRY and CDR2 SYGVKD. The V end was cut by 0 bases, the J end by 8 bases, with 5 bases between. The CDR3 protein is CAISESGYEQFF. CDR3 nucleotide sequence: TGTGCCATCAGTGAGTCAGGGTATGAGCAGTTCTTC.

This clonotype has ten or more counts. The chain has TRBV6-1 and TRBJ2-7; D not resolved. The germline gives CDR1 MNHNS, CDR2 SASEGT. The CDR3 consists of 13 residues. V shed 8 bases and J shed 6 bases, with 17 bases lying between them. The CDR3 region is CASLSHQMGEQYF. The DNA for the CDR3 is TGTGCCAGCCTTTCCCACCAAATGGGCGAGCAGTACTTC.

This clonotype was observed many times. CDR3 amino acids: CAITEPGLGRETQYF. The CDR3, as DNA: TGTGCCATCACCGAGCCGGGGTTGGGGAGAGAGACCCAGTACTTC. The chain joins TRBV10-3 to TRBJ2-5; D might be TRBD2 (5 bases). The V end lost 7 bases, the J end lost 4 bases, and 19 bases lay between the germline ends. The CDR3 loop spans 15 amino acids. CDR1 is ENHRY and CDR2 is SYGVKD in the germline V gene.

As for this clonotype: Given a much more abundant clone one base away, this may be a read error. This sequence joins TRBV6-1 and TRBJ2-5; D unresolved. The CDR3 sequence is 9 residues long. Germline loops: CDR1 MNHNS, CDR2 SASEGT. The DNA of the CDR3 is TGTGAATCTCAAGAGACCCAGTACTTC. Its translation is CESQETQYF.

There are many counts of this clonotype. The V gene is TRBV20-1, the J gene TRBJ2-1; a possible D gene is TRBD1 (6 bases). V was trimmed by 6 bases and J by 2 bases, leaving 17 bases between them. The CDR3 contains 15 residues. Germline CDR1 and CDR2: DFQATT and SNEGSKA (reference sequence). CDR3 sequence (DNA): TGCAGTGCCCTAGTGCAGGGGTCAACCTACAATGAGCAGTTCTTC. Protein sequence: CSALVQGSTYNEQFF.

Notes on this clonotype: This likely stems from a read error, as it lies one base from a far larger clone. The chain uses TRBV11-2 and TRBJ2-7; 8 bases align to TRBD2. With the DNA end fitting TRBJ2-1 better, the J assignment may be wrong. This CDR3 is 16 amino acids long. Germline loops: CDR1 SGHAT, CDR2 FQNNGV. The CDR3 loop is CASSLGASGPTVEQFF. In DNA form, the CDR3 reads TGTGCCAGCAGCTTAGGGGCTAGCGGGCCCACGGTTGAGCAGTTCTTC.

This clonotype has at least ten counts. This chain joins TRBV6-5 and TRBJ2-1; maybe TRBD2 (5 bases). Germline V gives CDR1 MNHEY, CDR2 SVGAGI. Trimming left V 2 bases short and J 2 bases short, with 22 bases between. This CDR3 region has 19 residues. The DNA of the CDR3 is TGTGCCAGCAGTTACAAACCTCCGGGAACAAGACTACCCTACAATGAGCAGTTCTTC. It yields the protein CASSYKPPGTRLPYNEQFF.

Concerning this clonotype itself: A far larger clone is one nucleotide away, so this likely arose from a read error. The CDR3 region is CARRNAGELFF. In DNA form, the CDR3 reads TGTGCCAGAAGAAACGCCGGGGAGCTGTTTTTT. The rearrangement links TRBV6-4 to TRBJ2-2; D gene ambiguous. Germline CDR1 MRHNA, CDR2 SNTAGT. There are 11 residues in the CDR3. Trimming shortened V by 9 bases and J by 6 bases, and 8 bases separated the two germline ends.

The rearrangement uses TRBV11-2 and TRBJ2-3; no firm D call. The V end was cut by 0 bases, the J end by 6 bases, with 10 bases between. The V gene's germline CDR1 is SGHAT and CDR2 FQNNGV. This CDR3 region has 14 residues. The DNA of the CDR3 is TGTGCCAGCAGCTTAGACTACCGAGATGATACGCAGTATTTT. Translating gives CASSLDYRDDTQYF.

This chain uses TRBV19 with TRBJ2-7, with D maybe TRBD2 (7 bases). The CDR3 is 15 residues long. The V end was cut by 2 bases, the J end by 5 bases, with 16 bases between. Germline values: CDR1 LNHDA, CDR2 SQIVND (reference sequence). In DNA form, the CDR3 reads TGTGCCAGTAGTATACTGAGGGAGGGGGTTCACGAGCAGTACTTC. Its translation is CASSILREGVHEQYF.

This clonotype was recorded many times. The CDR3 loop is CASSARLAGTQDTQYF. The CDR3 coding sequence is TGTGCCAGCAGCGCGAGACTAGCGGGAACTCAAGATACGCAGTATTTT. The chain couples TRBV9 to TRBJ2-3; 11 nucleotides align to TRBD2. V was pared by 3 bases and J by 5 bases, with 8 bases of the junction left unmatched. This CDR3 has 16 residues. Germline CDR1 SGDLS, CDR2 YYNGEE.

This clonotype rates as medium-sized (0.01 to 0.1%). The chain joins TRBV12-3 or TRBV12-4 to TRBJ2-1; 8 bases are shared with TRBD2. The V and J ends lost 6 bases and 4 bases, in that order; junction bases with no gene match: 5. The CDR3 has 14 amino acids. CDR3 in DNA: TGTGCCAGCAGCCCCCAGCGGGGGTACAATGAGCAGTTCTTC. Its translation: CASSPQRGYNEQFF.

This clonotype has a handful of counts. Given a much more abundant clone one base away, this may be a read error. This chain connects TRBV5-6 to TRBJ2-1; no clear D gene. This CDR3 contains 12 residues. Germline assignment: CDR1 SGHDT and CDR2 YYEEEE. The germline V and J ends were trimmed by 0 bases and 9 bases, with 7 bases remaining between them. The CDR3 protein is CASSLDSPEQFF. For the CDR3, the DNA is TGTGCCAGCAGCTTGGACTCACCTGAGCAGTTCTTC.

This clonotype came up many times. The J gene is TRBJ2-3, the V gene TRBV7-2; D is uncertain. The CDR3 contains 18 residues. Trimming shortened V by 2 bases and J by 1 base, and 19 bases separated the two germline ends. Germline CDR1 reads SGHTA; CDR2 reads FQGNSA. CDR3 sequence (DNA): TGTGCCAGCAGCTTAACTGCGCAGTCGAGTGGGGGCACAGATACGCAGTATTTT. Its protein product is CASSLTAQSSGGTDTQYF.

The table lists this clonotype with many counts. The chain uses TRBV6-1 and TRBJ1-5, with 7 bases that match TRBD1. Trimming took 5 bases from V and 4 from J; bases not matched to a gene: 2. This CDR3 has 13 amino acids. Germline values: CDR1 MNHNS, CDR2 SASEGT. CDR3 nucleotide sequence: TGTGCCAGCAGTTACAGGGGAAATCAGCCCCAGCATTTT. Translated, it gives CASSYRGNQPQHF.

This clonotype was counted at least ten times. The chain combines TRBV7-6 with TRBJ1-3; D is ambiguous. Trimming pared 1 base from V and 2 bases from J, leaving 12 bases between. The CDR3 totals 16 residues. Germline V lookup: CDR1 SGHVS, CDR2 FNYEAQ. The DNA for the CDR3 is TGTGCCAGCAGCTTAGGGGCTTCTAGTGCTGGAAACACCATATATTTT. It translates to CASSLGASSAGNTIYF.

Worth noting for this clonotype: One base away lies a much larger clone, so this may be a sequencing read error. The CDR3 spells CASGVLAGGFKDF. The DNA of the CDR3 is TGTGCCAGCGGGGTACTAGCGGGAGGATTCAAGGACTTC. This chain connects TRBV28 to TRBJ2-7; 12 positions agree with TRBD2. Looked up from germline, CDR1 is MDHEN and CDR2 is SYDVKM. This CDR3 region has 13 residues.

On this clonotype itself: A far more abundant clone sits one base away, making this likely a read error. V usage is TRBV20-1 and J usage is TRBJ2-1; TRBD1 matches at 11 bases. Unmatched junction bases numbered 9, after V lost 1 base and J lost 10 bases. Germline CDR1 DFQATT, CDR2 SNEGSKA (reference sequence). The CDR3 spans 15 residues. CDR3 in amino acids: CSARGMGQGEGEQFF. In nucleotides, the CDR3 is TGCAGTGCTAGAGGGATGGGACAGGGGGAGGGCGAGCAGTTCTTC.